What follows are 31 T cell receptor beta chains derived from one specimen sequenced in a study of technical replicates of blood from several donors. Sequencing was performed with immunoSEQ multiplex PCR; in TCRdb, only in-frame clones are kept and a portion is missing. The sample holds over 70,000 clones, 85% to 95% seen once. Specimen: T cells isolated from PBMCs. The origin of the receptors is a human donor in good health.

This chain connects TRBV6-5 to TRBJ2-7, with 8 bases matching TRBD2. The junction had 9 bases not matched to a gene; V was cut back by 5 bases and J by 3 bases. CDR1 is MNHEY, CDR2 SVGAGI, per germline. The CDR3 runs 15 residues. CDR3 DNA sequence: TGTGCCAGCAGTGGGCGGGAGGAGGGATACTACGAGCAGTACTTC. Protein sequence: CASSGREEGYYEQYF.

The chain employs TRBV7-2 and TRBJ2-7; D may be TRBD2 (6 bases). CDR1 SGHTA and CDR2 FQGNSA come from the germline V gene. Trimming left V 1 base short and J 1 base short, with 14 bases between. This CDR3 comprises 16 residues. The CDR3 sequence: CASSLVRLVVSYEQYF. CDR3 nucleotides: TGTGCCAGCAGCTTAGTTAGACTAGTCGTATCCTACGAGCAGTACTTC.

Here the CDR3 reads CASTPSGREYNEQFF. As DNA, the CDR3 is TGTGCCAGTACCCCTAGCGGGAGGGAATACAATGAGCAGTTCTTC. The genes are TRBV19 and TRBJ2-1; 12 positions agree with TRBD2. This CDR3 spans 15 amino acids. CDR1 LNHDA and CDR2 SQIVND come from the germline V gene (reference sequence). Losses at the gene ends were 7 bases for V and 4 bases for J; bases not matched to a gene: 5.

The V call is TRBV4-3, the J call TRBJ1-4; TRBD1 matches at 7 bases. The CDR3 is 15 residues long. V lost 0 bases, J lost 10 bases, and 8 bases stayed unmatched. Germline lookup yields CDR1 LGHNA and CDR2 YSLEER. The CDR3 nucleotides read TGCGCCAGCAGCCAAGAAAAGGGGGCGCGGGGAAAACTGTTTTTT. Amino acids: CASSQEKGARGKLFF.

This chain uses TRBV11-3 with TRBJ2-3; maybe TRBD1 (6 bases). The length of the CDR3 is 15 residues. The germline V gene has CDR1 SGHNT and CDR2 YENEEA. The V end lost 1 base, the J end lost 6 bases, and 14 bases lay between the germline ends. The CDR3 DNA is TGTGCCAGCAGCTTAGGGGTTGGTCAGGGGGATACGCAGTATTTT. Amino acids: CASSLGVGQGDTQYF.

This chain connects TRBV28 to TRBJ2-6; no definite D call. V lost 2 bases to trimming and J lost 1 base, with 21 bases between them. Germline CDR1 and CDR2: MDHEN and SYDVKM. The CDR3 length is 20 residues. The CDR3 loop is CASSLVGVWVAKSGANVLTF. CDR3 nucleotides: TGTGCCAGCAGTTTAGTTGGAGTTTGGGTAGCCAAATCTGGGGCCAACGTCCTGACTTTC.

V gene TRBV11-3 combines with J gene TRBJ1-1; D call uncertain. The CDR3 runs 13 residues. Trimming took 1 base from V and 1 from J, leaving 4 bases between them. Per the germline V gene, CDR1 is SGHNT and CDR2 is YENEEA. DNA for the CDR3: TGTGCCAGCAGCTTAGGTAGGAACACTGAAGCTTTCTTT. It yields the protein CASSLGRNTEAFF.

This chain links TRBV18 with TRBJ1-2, with a weak D call TRBD1 (5 bases). Germline values: CDR1 KGHSH, CDR2 LQKENI. V lost 3 bases to trimming and J lost 1 base, with 12 bases between them. This CDR3 has 15 amino acids. The chain's CDR3 is CASSPDSQRNYGYTF. CDR3 DNA: TGTGCCAGCTCACCCGACAGCCAACGTAACTATGGCTACACCTTC.

This clone was observed once. The chain employs TRBV7-9 and TRBJ1-1, with 8 nucleotides matching TRBD1. Trimming at V came to 5 bases and at J to 1 base, leaving 9 bases not matched to a gene. Germline V lookup: CDR1 SEHNR, CDR2 FQNEAQ (reference sequence). CDR3 length equals 16 residues. The CDR3 here is CASSPRGRGENTEAFF. Here the CDR3 DNA reads TGTGCCAGCAGCCCCAGGGGGCGAGGGGAGAACACTGAAGCTTTCTTT. Combining the CDR3 with reference TRBV7-9 and TRBJ1-1 gives the whole variable domain DTGVSQNPRHKITKRGQNVTFRCDPISEHNRLYWYRQTLGQGPEFLTYFQNEAQLEKSRLLSDRFSAERPKGSFSTLEIQRTEQGDSAMYLCASSPRGRGENTEAFFGQGTRLTVV.

This clone was seen more than once but under ten times. The chain uses TRBV7-3 and TRBJ2-7, with 9 bases aligning to TRBD2. Germline trimming cut 5 bases from V and 1 base from J; bases unmatched to any gene: 3. Germline CDR1 is SGHTA and CDR2 is FQGTGA. The CDR3 totals 14 residues. CDR3 residues: CASSPSGKSYEQYF. The CDR3 region has the DNA TGTGCCAGCAGCCCTAGCGGGAAATCCTACGAGCAGTACTTC. Combining the CDR3 with reference TRBV7-3 and TRBJ2-7 gives the whole variable domain GAGVSQTPSNKVTEKGKYVELRCDPISGHTALYWYRQSLGQGPEFLIYFQGTGAADDSGLPNDRFFAVRPEGSVSTLKIQRTERGDSAVYLCASSPSGKSYEQYFGPGTRLTVT.

The J gene is TRBJ2-1, the V gene TRBV4-2, with TRBD2 as a possible D gene (6 bases). Germline values: CDR1 LGHNA, CDR2 YNFKEQ. The length of the CDR3 is 14 residues. Trimming cost V 1 base and J 10 bases, with 14 bases left between them. DNA for the CDR3: TGTGCCAGCAGCCAAGCGGTCGTCGGGGGAGAGCAGTTCTTC. This codes for CASSQAVVGGEQFF.

The chain uses TRBV29-1 and TRBJ1-1, with 11 bases fitting TRBD1. Germline V CDR1 and CDR2: SQVTM, ANQGSEA. V lost 6 bases to trimming and J lost 6 bases; unmatched junction nucleotides: 9. The CDR3 length is 14 residues. The CDR3 DNA is TGCAGCGTCCCACCGGGACAGGGGGGAGCTGAAGCTTTCTTT. It specifies CSVPPGQGGAEAFF.

V is TRBV11-2 and J is TRBJ2-1; 9 bases map to TRBD2. The CDR3 consists of 13 residues. J was trimmed by 8 bases and V by 3 bases; bases with no gene match: 2. Germline lookup yields CDR1 SGHAT and CDR2 FQNNGV. The CDR3 region has the DNA TGTGCCAGCAGCTTGACTAGCGGCTATGAGCAGTTCTTC. It codes for CASSLTSGYEQFF.

The chain couples TRBV7-9 to TRBJ2-4; 7 nucleotides line up with TRBD1. Germline V CDR1 and CDR2: SEHNR, FQNEAQ (reference sequence). This CDR3 spans 14 amino acids. With 3 bases clipped from V and 5 bases from J, the junction kept 4 bases outside the gene matches. The CDR3: CASSLWTGENIQYF. The CDR3 DNA follows: TGTGCCAGCAGCTTGTGGACAGGCGAAAACATTCAGTACTTC.

The rearrangement joins TRBV9 to TRBJ2-5; 10 bases match TRBD2. The CDR3 runs to 17 residues. V lost 2 bases to trimming and J lost 4 bases; unmatched junction nucleotides: 11. CDR1 SGDLS and CDR2 YYNGEE come from the germline V gene. DNA of the CDR3: TGTGCCAGCAGCGTGGGGGCCCTAGCGGGAGCGGGAGAGACCCAGTACTTC. This encodes CASSVGALAGAGETQYF. Full variable domain (remainder filled in from reference TRBV9 and TRBJ2-5): DSGVTQTPKHLITATGQRVTLRCSPRSGDLSVYWYQQSLDQGLQFLIQYYNGEERAKGNILERFSAQQFPDLHSELNLSSLELGDSALYFCASSVGALAGAGETQYFGPGTRLLVL.

The rearrangement joins TRBV27 to TRBJ2-3; TRBD2 matches at 9 bases. The V and J ends lost 7 bases and 0 bases, in that order; junction bases with no gene match: 5. The germline gives CDR1 MNHEY, CDR2 SMNVEV (reference sequence). The CDR3 runs to 15 residues. CDR3 region: CASIGLASSTDTQYF. DNA of the CDR3: TGTGCCAGCATAGGACTAGCGTCTAGCACAGATACGCAGTATTTT.

This sequence joins TRBV5-6 and TRBJ1-4; D may be TRBD1 (5 bases). Trimming took 1 base from V and 6 from J, leaving 13 bases between them. CDR1 and CDR2 (germline): SGHDT, YYEEEE. CDR3 length equals 15 residues. The chain's CDR3 is CASSLMTAFYEKLFF. The CDR3 DNA is TGTGCCAGCAGCTTGATGACAGCATTTTATGAAAAACTGTTTTTT.

CDR3: CASSEYTAGPYEQYF. The CDR3, as DNA: TGTGCCAGCAGTGAATATACGGCAGGGCCCTACGAGCAGTACTTC. This rearrangement joins TRBV6-1 to TRBJ2-7; possibly TRBD1 for D (5 bases). V lost 2 bases and J 2 bases, leaving 13 bases between the germline ends. The CDR3 is 15 residues long. Germline V gives CDR1 MNHNS, CDR2 SASEGT.

The chain recombines TRBV19 with TRBJ1-5; TRBD1 agrees at 11 bases. The germline V gene encodes CDR1 LNHDA and CDR2 SQIVND (reference sequence). The CDR3 covers 18 residues. The trim removed 6 bases at V and 9 bases at J, leaving 19 bases unmatched. CDR3 sequence: CASSTVRMGQGVRGPQHF. The CDR3 region has the DNA TGTGCCAGTAGCACAGTTAGAATGGGACAGGGGGTCCGTGGGCCCCAGCATTTT.

J is TRBJ1-1 and V is TRBV9; D gene unclear. This CDR3 spans 15 amino acids. V was clipped by 3 bases and J by 3 bases, with 15 bases between them. Germline CDR1 SGDLS, CDR2 YYNGEE. The CDR3: CASSARIEVYTEAFF. The CDR3 coding sequence is TGTGCCAGCAGCGCCAGAATTGAGGTTTACACTGAAGCTTTCTTT.

The chain uses TRBV7-2 and TRBJ1-1; D is unclear. Per the germline V gene, CDR1 is SGHTA and CDR2 is FQGNSA. Trimming left V 1 base short and J 3 bases short, with 9 bases between. This CDR3 contains 14 residues. The DNA of the CDR3 is TGTGCCAGCAGCTTAGGTACGGTGTACACTGAAGCTTTCTTT. This gives the protein CASSLGTVYTEAFF.

The chain links TRBV7-3 to TRBJ2-2; 14 nucleotides match TRBD2. Germline CDR1 is SGHTA and CDR2 is FQGTGA. The trim removed 5 bases at V and 4 bases at J, leaving 3 bases unmatched. CDR3 length equals 16 residues. The CDR3 nucleotides are TGTGCCAGCAGCACCGGACTAGCGGGAGGCACCGGGGAGCTGTTTTTT. It is translated as CASSTGLAGGTGELFF. Complete variable domain (other parts from reference TRBV7-3 and TRBJ2-2): GAGVSQTPSNKVTEKGKYVELRCDPISGHTALYWYRQSLGQGPEFLIYFQGTGAADDSGLPNDRFFAVRPEGSVSTLKIQRTERGDSAVYLCASSTGLAGGTGELFFGEGSRLTVL.

The genes are TRBV5-1 and TRBJ2-2, with 8 bases aligning to TRBD2. Germline V gene sequence: CDR1 SGHRS, CDR2 YFSETQ. The CDR3 totals 18 residues. After removal of 2 bases from V and 0 bases from J, the junction contained 9 bases not matched to a gene. In nucleotides, the CDR3 is TGCGCCAGCAGCTTTAGTTCAGCGGGAGCCTCGAACACCGGGGAGCTGTTTTTT. Its translation: CASSFSSAGASNTGELFF.

V and J are TRBV9 and TRBJ2-1, with 10 bases fitting TRBD2. From germline, CDR1 is SGDLS and CDR2 YYNGEE. V shed 3 bases and J 5 bases; nucleotides not matched to a gene: 5. This CDR3 comprises 15 residues. CDR3 sequence reads: CASSAFSGRDNEQFF. The CDR3 nucleotides are TGTGCCAGCAGCGCCTTCAGCGGGAGGGACAATGAGCAGTTCTTC.

The CDR3 DNA reads as TGTGCCAGCAGCCGGGGGACTTACTCTGGAAACACCATATATTTT. Amino acids: CASSRGTYSGNTIYF. The rearrangement links TRBV6-5 to TRBJ1-3; a possible D gene is TRBD1 (5 bases). Looked up from germline, CDR1 is MNHEY and CDR2 is SVGAGI. The CDR3 totals 15 residues. Deletions cut 6 bases from V and 0 bases from J, with 12 bases between.

Turning to this clone: Other DNA sequences of this sample code for an identical CDR3. The rearrangement joins TRBV5-1 to TRBJ1-1, with D perhaps TRBD1 (5 bases). V was clipped by 2 bases and J by 5 bases, with 10 bases between them. The CDR3 runs to 13 residues. Germline loops: CDR1 SGHRS, CDR2 YFSETQ. CDR3 nucleotide sequence: TGCGCCAGCAGCTTAAGGGGAGGGACTGAAGCTTTCTTT. Translating gives CASSLRGGTEAFF.

The gene calls are TRBV7-9 and TRBJ2-3; 8 positions agree with TRBD2. The CDR3 loop spans 15 amino acids. The germline V gene has CDR1 SEHNR and CDR2 FQNEAQ (reference sequence). Unmatched junction bases numbered 4, after V lost 5 bases and J lost 0 bases. In DNA, the CDR3 is TGTGCCAGCAGCCCGGGACTAGATAGCACAGATACGCAGTATTTT. This translates into CASSPGLDSTDTQYF.

This chain connects TRBV5-1 to TRBJ1-4; no firm D call. Germline loops: CDR1 SGHRS, CDR2 YFSETQ. CDR3 length equals 15 residues. V shed 0 bases and J shed 7 bases, with 13 bases lying between them. The CDR3: CASSLATYGSEKLFF. CDR3 nucleotide sequence: TGCGCCAGCAGCTTGGCCACCTATGGTAGTGAAAAACTGTTTTTT. The variable domain in full, completed from reference TRBV5-1 and TRBJ1-4, reads KAGVTQTPRYLIKTRGQQVTLSCSPISGHRSVSWYQQTPGQGLQFLFEYFSETQRNKGNFPGRFSGRQFSNSRSEMNVSTLELGDSALYLCASSLATYGSEKLFFGSGTQLSVL.

This sequence joins TRBV7-9 and TRBJ1-3, with D uncertain. V lost 2 bases and J 0 bases, leaving 14 bases between the germline ends. Per germline, CDR1 SEHNR and CDR2 FQNEAQ (reference sequence). CDR3 length equals 17 residues. The CDR3 DNA reads as TGTGCCAGCAGCTTATGGTCAGGCCAAAGCTCTGGAAACACCATATATTTT. Protein: CASSLWSGQSSGNTIYF.

The gene calls are TRBV28 and TRBJ2-1; maybe TRBD2 (5 bases). The length of the CDR3 is 13 residues. Trimming shortened V by 3 bases and J by 5 bases, and 8 bases separated the two germline ends. Germline CDR1 reads MDHEN; CDR2 reads SYDVKM. The CDR3 DNA reads as TGTGCCAGCAGTTTTCCGGGGAACAATGAGCAGTTCTTC. Residues: CASSFPGNNEQFF. The complete variable domain, with remaining parts taken from reference TRBV28 and TRBJ2-1, reads DVKVTQSSRYLVKRTGEKVFLECVQDMDHENMFWYRQDPGLGLRLIYFSYDVKMKEKGDIPEGYSVSREKKERFSLILESASTNQTSMYLCASSFPGNNEQFFGPGTRLTVL.

This clone appeared a single time. V is TRBV5-1 and J is TRBJ1-2; TRBD1 agrees at 7 bases. Germline lookup yields CDR1 SGHRS and CDR2 YFSETQ. Unmatched junction bases numbered 6, after V lost 0 bases and J lost 1 base. The CDR3 runs 16 residues. The chain's CDR3 is CASSLAPGGYNYGYTF. CDR3 in DNA: TGCGCCAGCAGCTTGGCGCCAGGGGGGTATAACTATGGCTACACCTTC.